What follows are 29 T cell receptor beta chains derived from one specimen sequenced in a study of read filtering for tumor transcriptome and immune sequencing. From about 400 ng of RNA, a library with molecular barcoded alpha/delta and beta/gamma adaptors was made. TCRdb recomputed calls from the reads with MiXCR, one row per CDR3 protein. This sample has roughly 60,000 distinct CDR3 sequences, with 20% to 25% found just once. Sequencing was carried out using a population of CD138-negative cells sorted from bone marrow. Receptors originate from a donor older than 35 with multiple myeloma.

This clonotype has at least ten counts. The gene calls are TRBV5-1 and TRBJ2-2; the D is unclear. The CDR3 is made up of 15 amino acids. Germline V lookup: CDR1 SGHRS, CDR2 YFSETQ. The V gene lost 0 bases and the J gene lost 5 bases, with 11 bases spanning the gap. DNA of the CDR3: TGCGCCAGCAGCTTGGGTGGAATTCAGACCGGGGAGCTGTTTTTT. Protein sequence: CASSLGGIQTGELFF.

This clonotype came up many times. The chain recombines TRBV7-3 with TRBJ2-5; TRBD2 matches at 10 bases. The CDR3 extends over 15 amino acids. Trimming took 5 bases from V and 4 from J; bases not matched to a gene: 7. CDR1 is SGHTA and CDR2 is FQGTGA in the germline V gene. The CDR3 DNA is TGTGCCAGCAGCCCTAGCGGGAGAAATGGAGAGACCCAGTACTTC. Amino acid sequence: CASSPSGRNGETQYF.

This clonotype was detected once. A much larger clone is a single base away; this may be a read error. J is TRBJ2-7 and V is TRBV5-1; 8 bases agree with TRBD2. The V gene's germline CDR1 is SGHRS and CDR2 YFSETQ. This CDR3 region has 13 residues. CDR3 loop: CAGSPGGGEPQYF. The CDR3 region has the DNA TGCGCCGGCAGCCCCGGGGGGGGGGAACCGCAGTACTTC.

This clonotype was found once. A much larger clone lies one base from this, so it may be a read error. The genes are TRBV19 and TRBJ2-2; 13 bases are a match to TRBD2. CDR3 size: 15 residues. Germline CDR1 LNHDA, CDR2 SQIVND (reference sequence). The CDR3 DNA reads TGTTCCAGCCTCTCGGGACTAGCGGGGACCGGGGAGCTGTTTTTT. It is translated as CSSLSGLAGTGELFF.

As concerns this clonotype: Since a much larger clone is just one base distant, this may be a read error. V gene TRBV6-1 combines with J gene TRBJ2-3, with TRBD2 matching 10 bases. CDR1 and CDR2 (germline): MNHNS, SASEGT. This CDR3 contains 16 residues. Trimming removed 7 bases from V and 3 bases from J; junction bases left unmatched: 10. DNA of the CDR3: TGTGCCAGCACAGAGCGGGGGGGCCTGGAGACAGATACGCAGTATTTT. The encoded protein is CASTERGGLETDTQYF.

This clonotype was counted between two and nine times. The chain uses TRBV18 and TRBJ2-7; 7 bases line up with TRBD2. The ends lost 2 bases at V and 2 bases at J; junction bases unmatched: 6. Germline lookup yields CDR1 KGHSH and CDR2 LQKENI. This CDR3 has 15 amino acids. The CDR3 DNA reads TGTGCCAGCTCACCAAGGGCGGGAGCGGCCTACGAGCAGTACTTC. Encoded protein: CASSPRAGAAYEQYF.

This clonotype was seen repeatedly, ten times or more. J is TRBJ2-3 and V is TRBV29-1, with D unresolved. Trimming removed 1 base at V and 2 bases at J, with 4 bases between. The CDR3 extends over 12 amino acids. Germline CDR1 SQVTM, CDR2 ANQGSEA. As DNA, the CDR3 is TGCAGCGTTGAAGGGTCCACAGATACGCAGTATTTT. Its translation is CSVEGSTDTQYF.

This chain joins TRBV2 and TRBJ2-3; 8 positions match TRBD1. Trimming cost V 5 bases and J 0 bases; bases outside gene matches: 4. The CDR3 has 15 amino acids. Germline V gives CDR1 SNHLY, CDR2 FYNNEI. As DNA, the CDR3 is TGTGCCAGCAGTCCCACAGGGGGGAGCACAGATACGCAGTATTTT. The encoded protein is CASSPTGGSTDTQYF.

The chain uses TRBV2 and TRBJ2-3, with D unclear. V was trimmed by 4 bases and J by 0 bases, leaving 11 bases between them. This CDR3 contains 15 residues. Germline CDR1 is SNHLY and CDR2 is FYNNEI. CDR3 sequence (DNA): TGTGCCAGCAGTGTCCCCTTTGCTAGCACAGATACGCAGTATTTT. Translation gives CASSVPFASTDTQYF.

Comment on this clonotype: Just one base apart from a much larger clone, this may be a read error. The chain carries TRBV28 and TRBJ1-1; TRBD1 matches at 10 bases. Germline V CDR1 and CDR2: MDHEN, SYDVKM. Trimming took 5 bases from V and 1 from J; bases not matched to a gene: 13. This CDR3 comprises 18 residues. CDR3 in amino acids: CASSPSGQGMTRNTEAFF. CDR3 DNA sequence: TGTGCCAGCAGTCCCTCGGGACAGGGGATGACTCGGAACACTGAAGCTTTCTTT.

This rearrangement joins TRBV27 to TRBJ2-7; D is perhaps TRBD2 (6 bases). Trimming removed 3 bases from V and 2 bases from J, with 8 bases in between. Germline CDR1 is MNHEY and CDR2 is SMNVEV (reference sequence). The CDR3 loop spans 13 amino acids. CDR3 sequence reads: CASSLGGPYEQYF. The CDR3 DNA sequence: TGTGCCAGCAGTTTGGGGGGACCCTACGAGCAGTACTTC.

This clonotype was detected only a few times. This rearrangement joins TRBV20-1 to TRBJ1-3; D gene ambiguous. The V and J ends lost 0 bases and 8 bases respectively, with 14 bases between them. The CDR3 is 14 amino acids. CDR1 and CDR2 from the germline V gene are DFQATT and SNEGSKA (reference sequence). DNA of the CDR3: TGCAGTGCTAGAGATGCGAAGGGCGGAGACACCATATATTTT. Translated: CSARDAKGGDTIYF.

This clonotype has a count of ten or more. The chain employs TRBV28 and TRBJ1-1, with 7 bases that match TRBD1. This CDR3 spans 13 amino acids. V trimming: 6 bases; J trimming: 6 bases; junction bases outside the gene matches: 7. Germline V gene data show CDR1 as MDHEN and CDR2 as SYDVKM. The CDR3 loop reads CASRPQGGPEAFF. The CDR3 DNA sequence: TGTGCCAGCAGACCCCAGGGGGGCCCTGAAGCTTTCTTT.

About this clonotype itself: This may arise from a read error, as a much more abundant clone is one base away. V and J are TRBV28 and TRBJ1-4; D remains ambiguous. Trimming stripped 8 bases from V and 2 bases from J, with 12 bases between. This CDR3 is 14 amino acids long. Germline lookup yields CDR1 MDHEN and CDR2 SYDVKM. CDR3 region: CASVAPGTNEKLFF. CDR3 coding DNA: TGTGCCAGCGTCGCTCCGGGTACTAATGAAAAACTGTTTTTT. The full variable domain, with the rest looked up from reference TRBV28 and TRBJ1-4, is DVKVTQSSRYLVKRTGEKVFLECVQDMDHENMFWYRQDPGLGLRLIYFSYDVKMKEKGDIPEGYSVSREKKERFSLILESASTNQTSMYLCASVAPGTNEKLFFGSGTQLSVL.

This clonotype was observed many times. V gene TRBV20-1 combines with J gene TRBJ2-1, with TRBD2 matching 7 bases. Germline trimming cut 2 bases from V and 4 bases from J; bases unmatched to any gene: 29. The length of the CDR3 is 22 residues. Germline V lookup: CDR1 DFQATT, CDR2 SNEGSKA (reference sequence). The CDR3 loop reads CSARKEPGGGSTRGTRYNEQFF. The CDR3 nucleotides read TGCAGTGCTAGAAAAGAACCAGGCGGCGGGAGTACCCGAGGTACGAGGTACAATGAGCAGTTCTTC.

This clonotype was counted many times. This rearrangement joins TRBV12-3 or TRBV12-4 to TRBJ2-2; 10 nucleotides line up with TRBD1. The CDR3 loop spans 15 amino acids. The trim removed 7 bases at V and 7 bases at J, leaving 9 bases unmatched. CDR3 protein: CASTLTGGMIGELFF. The CDR3 nucleotides read TGTGCCAGCACACTGACAGGGGGCATGATCGGGGAGCTGTTTTTT.

In its sample, this clonotype was seen many times. The genes are TRBV20-1 and TRBJ2-3; D possibly uses TRBD1 or TRBD2 (5 bases each). The CDR3 is 14 amino acids. V gave up 2 bases and J gave up 6 bases, with 15 bases separating them. Germline V gene data show CDR1 as DFQATT and CDR2 as SNEGSKA (reference sequence). CDR3 nucleotides: TGCAGTGCTAGACTTCCGGGGCTGCGCGATACGCAGTATTTT. Translated: CSARLPGLRDTQYF.

This clonotype turned up a few times. A read error may be the cause here, since a much bigger clone is one base away. The chain is built from TRBV12-3 or TRBV12-4 and TRBJ2-1; D may be TRBD1 (5 bases). Trimming pared 8 bases from V and 8 bases from J, leaving 19 bases between. The CDR3 is 14 residues long. Here the CDR3 reads CASELRRQLHEQFF. CDR3 coding DNA: TGTGCCAGCGAACTCAGAAGACAGTTGCATGAGCAGTTCTTC.

This clonotype was counted ten times or more. The chain is built from TRBV11-2 and TRBJ2-7; 8 positions agree with TRBD2. Trimming removed 3 bases from V and 5 bases from J; junction bases left unmatched: 3. The CDR3 contains 13 residues. The germline CDR1 and CDR2 sequences are SGHAT and FQNNGV. CDR3 sequence: CASSFGGGNEQYF. CDR3 coding DNA: TGTGCCAGCAGCTTCGGGGGGGGTAACGAGCAGTACTTC.

The sample holds many counts of this clonotype. The V and J genes are TRBV7-3 and TRBJ2-3; 7 nucleotides agree with TRBD2. The CDR3 is 15 residues long. V trimming: 2 bases; J trimming: 5 bases; junction bases outside the gene matches: 7. The germline CDR1 and CDR2 sequences are SGHTA and FQGTGA. The CDR3 spells CASSLANTGGDTQYF. Written as DNA, the CDR3 is TGTGCCAGCAGCTTAGCTAATACGGGAGGAGATACGCAGTATTTT.

This clonotype showed up many times. This chain links TRBV5-1 with TRBJ2-3, with 10 bases that match TRBD2. This CDR3 spans 17 amino acids. With 3 bases clipped from V and 0 bases from J, the junction kept 7 bases outside the gene matches. The germline V gene encodes CDR1 SGHRS and CDR2 YFSETQ. The CDR3 DNA sequence: TGCGCCAGCAGCTCTCTGGGACTAGCGACTAGCACAGATACGCAGTATTTT. Translation gives CASSSLGLATSTDTQYF. The variable domain in full, completed from reference TRBV5-1 and TRBJ2-3, reads KAGVTQTPRYLIKTRGQQVTLSCSPISGHRSVSWYQQTPGQGLQFLFEYFSETQRNKGNFPGRFSGRQFSNSRSEMNVSTLELGDSALYLCASSSLGLATSTDTQYFGPGTRLTVL.

This rearrangement joins TRBV18 to TRBJ2-7, with 10 bases fitting TRBD1. Germline CDR1 is KGHSH and CDR2 is LQKENI. V lost 0 bases, J lost 5 bases, and 1 base stayed unmatched. The CDR3 sequence is 14 residues long. The CDR3 region has the DNA TGTGCCAGCTCACCACCTGGGACAGGGGACGAGCAGTACTTC. Protein: CASSPPGTGDEQYF.

This clonotype ranks as medium-sized. The chain recombines TRBV3-1 with TRBJ2-1; D perhaps matches TRBD2 (5 bases). The CDR3 consists of 14 residues. V was trimmed by 1 base and J by 8 bases, leaving 12 bases between them. CDR1 is LGHDT and CDR2 is YNNKEL in the germline V gene (reference sequence). The CDR3 loop is CASSQVGSADEQFF. The CDR3 nucleotides read TGTGCCAGCAGCCAAGTAGGTTCAGCGGATGAGCAGTTCTTC.

The J gene is TRBJ1-1, the V gene TRBV14; D might be TRBD1 (5 bases). The length of the CDR3 is 18 residues. V dropped 2 bases and J dropped 3 bases, with 22 bases sitting between them. The germline CDR1 and CDR2 sequences are SGHDN and FVKESK. This chain's CDR3 is CASSQTEDVGGRDTEAFF. In nucleotides, the CDR3 is TGTGCCAGCAGCCAAACTGAGGATGTTGGGGGAAGGGACACTGAAGCTTTCTTT.

This chain joins TRBV6-6 and TRBJ1-5; 8 nucleotides align to TRBD1. The V gene's germline CDR1 is MNHNY and CDR2 SVGAGI (reference sequence). The CDR3 contains 14 residues. The junction had 7 bases not matched to a gene; V was cut back by 6 bases and J by 6 bases. As DNA, the CDR3 is TGTGCCAGCAGAGAAACAGGGGGTACTCAGCCCCAGCATTTT. Residues: CASRETGGTQPQHF.

The chain links TRBV7-9 to TRBJ1-4; D is unresolved. The CDR3 runs to 13 residues. Deletions cut 3 bases from V and 7 bases from J, with 9 bases between. Germline values: CDR1 SEHNR, CDR2 FQNEAQ (reference sequence). CDR3: CASSFAGGEKLFF. The CDR3 nucleotides read TGTGCCAGCAGCTTCGCTGGCGGTGAAAAACTGTTTTTT.

This clonotype was recorded a few times. The CDR3 loop is CASSYFGGAGTEAFF. The CDR3, as DNA: TGTGCCAGCAGTTATTTTGGGGGGGCAGGCACTGAAGCTTTCTTT. The rearrangement joins TRBV6-2 or TRBV6-3 to TRBJ1-1, with a weak D call TRBD1 (6 bases). V lost 3 bases, J lost 4 bases, and 15 bases lay in between. The CDR3 runs to 15 residues. CDR1 is MNHEY, CDR2 SVGEGT, per germline.

Ten or more counts support this clonotype. The V call is TRBV6-1, the J call TRBJ2-2; D gene unclear. V was trimmed by 0 bases and J by 4 bases, leaving 9 bases between them. The germline V gene encodes CDR1 MNHNS and CDR2 SASEGT. The CDR3 spans 15 residues. The CDR3 DNA reads TGTGCCAGCAGTGAAGCCATGGTAGGCACCGGGGAGCTGTTTTTT. This gives the protein CASSEAMVGTGELFF.

This clonotype came up many times. The chain links TRBV6-5 to TRBJ1-2, with no clear D. The ends were cut back, 10 bases at V and 7 bases at J, with 16 bases in the middle. The CDR3 extends over 12 amino acids. CDR1 and CDR2 (germline): MNHEY, SVGAGI. CDR3 sequence reads: CATNPGEGGYTF. The CDR3 coding sequence is TGTGCCACCAATCCGGGCGAGGGTGGCTACACCTTC.